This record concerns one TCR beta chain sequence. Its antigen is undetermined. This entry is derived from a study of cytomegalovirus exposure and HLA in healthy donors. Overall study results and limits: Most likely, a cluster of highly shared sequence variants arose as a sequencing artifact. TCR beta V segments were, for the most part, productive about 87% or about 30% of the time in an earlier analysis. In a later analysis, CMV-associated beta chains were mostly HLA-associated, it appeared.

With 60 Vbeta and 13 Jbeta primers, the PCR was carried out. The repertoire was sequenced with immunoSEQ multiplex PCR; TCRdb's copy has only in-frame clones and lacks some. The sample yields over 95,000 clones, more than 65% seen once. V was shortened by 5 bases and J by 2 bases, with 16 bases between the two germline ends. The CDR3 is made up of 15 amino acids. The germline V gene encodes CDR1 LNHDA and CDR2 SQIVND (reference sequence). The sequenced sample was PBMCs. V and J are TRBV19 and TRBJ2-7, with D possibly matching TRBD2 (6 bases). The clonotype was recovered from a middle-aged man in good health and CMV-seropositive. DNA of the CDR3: TGTGCCAGTAGTCCAGGGACTGCCAGTACCTACGAGCAGTACTTC. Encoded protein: CASSPGTASTYEQYF.